This TCR beta chain appears in the sequencing data of a study of T cells expressing NK-cell markers. TCRdb re-called the 5' RACE reads, yielding one record per CDR3 amino acid sequence without DNA. Reported are over 250,000 distinct CDR3 sequences; the ten largest clones contain 4% to 4.5%. The CDR3 extends over 16 amino acids. Per the germline V gene, CDR1 is KGHSH and CDR2 is LQKENI. Sequencing used blood T cells: a sorted CD56 or NKG2C T cell subset, CD4+ or CD8+ T cells, or bulk PBMC T cells (not recorded which). V usage is TRBV18 and J usage is TRBJ2-2; the D call of TRBD1 rests on TCRdb alone, since no DNA is present to check it. This TCR derives from a woman aged 18-70 years in good health. CDR3 in amino acids: CASSPRGQPNTGELFF.